Below, 9 T cell receptor beta chains from the same sample are listed, as sequenced in a study of radiation and T cells in renal cell carcinoma. Generated by immunoSEQ multiplex PCR, the TCRdb table keeps only in-frame clones and is missing some. The sample lists fewer than 10,000 clones, less than 70% seen once, with roughly 20% in the top ten. Sample treatment: treatment-naive control, cytoreductive nephrectomy. The starting material was tumor tissue, obtained from a patient whose treatment was nephrectomy without radiotherapy. The receptor set was obtained from a man aged 55 to 69 with renal cell carcinoma.

The DNA for the CDR3 is TGTGCCAGCAGCCACCCAGGGGGGACAGAGAAGAGGAAACTGTTTTTT. It translates to CASSHPGGTEKRKLFF. The chain links TRBV7-9 to TRBJ1-4; 7 bases map to TRBD1. Germline CDR1 is SEHNR and CDR2 is FQNEAQ (reference sequence). The ends lost 5 bases at V and 11 bases at J; junction bases unmatched: 17. This CDR3 has 16 residues.

The V gene is TRBV19, the J gene TRBJ2-7; 8 bases align to TRBD1. With 5 bases clipped from V and 2 bases from J, the junction kept 11 bases outside the gene matches. The CDR3 totals 16 residues. Germline lookup yields CDR1 LNHDA and CDR2 SQIVND (reference sequence). The CDR3 loop reads CASSPSYGTGPYEQYF. CDR3 bases: TGTGCCAGTAGTCCCAGTTACGGGACAGGACCCTACGAGCAGTACTTC.

The chain combines TRBV29-1 with TRBJ1-2; D is unclear. V was shortened by 4 bases and J by 0 bases, with 21 bases between the two germline ends. The CDR3 extends over 17 amino acids. The germline gives CDR1 SQVTM, CDR2 ANQGSEA. The CDR3 DNA follows: TGCAGCGTTGTACCGGACGCCTCTTATTCTCCTAACTATGGCTACACCTTC. This gives the protein CSVVPDASYSPNYGYTF.

This clone occurred a few times. The chain employs TRBV7-2 and TRBJ2-2; D possibly corresponds to TRBD2 (7 bases). Trimming took off 0 bases at V and 9 bases at J, with 17 bases between the two ends. This CDR3 spans 16 amino acids. Germline CDR1 and CDR2: SGHTA and FQGNSA. The CDR3 DNA reads as TGTGCCAGCAGCTTAGCGGGGGGGACAAATGTCAGGGAGCTGTTTTTT. This codes for CASSLAGGTNVRELFF.

This clone was counted between two and nine times. This chain uses TRBV9 with TRBJ2-7; a possible D gene is TRBD1 (6 bases). The ends were cut back, 3 bases at V and 2 bases at J, with 9 bases in the middle. Germline CDR1 reads SGDLS; CDR2 reads YYNGEE. The CDR3 contains 13 residues. The DNA of the CDR3 is TGTGCCAGCAGCGGCAGGGGAACCTACGAGCAGTACTTC. Encoded protein: CASSGRGTYEQYF.

The genes are TRBV4-1 and TRBJ2-7, with 11 bases matching TRBD1. The CDR3 runs 15 residues. Germline V gene sequence: CDR1 MGHRA, CDR2 YSYEKL. Trimming at V came to 0 bases and at J to 3 bases, leaving 1 base not matched to a gene. CDR3 residues: CASSQEGTGGYEQYF. The CDR3 DNA reads TGCGCCAGCAGCCAAGAAGGGACAGGGGGCTACGAGCAGTACTTC.

The genes are TRBV5-4 and TRBJ2-5; 8 bases match TRBD1. V shed 3 bases, J shed 4 bases, and the junction held 5 bases outside the gene matches. The germline V gene encodes CDR1 SGHNT and CDR2 YYREEE (reference sequence). The CDR3 consists of 14 residues. The CDR3 DNA sequence: TGTGCCAGCAGCTGGTCAGGGGGCTCAGAGACCCAGTACTTC. As protein: CASSWSGGSETQYF.

The rearrangement links TRBV7-3 to TRBJ2-4; D is undetermined. Between the trimmed V and J ends, which lost 6 bases and 6 bases, there was a span of 9 bases. The V gene's germline CDR1 is SGHTA and CDR2 FQGTGA. CDR3 length: 12 residues. The CDR3 nucleotides are TGTGCCAGCAGGAAGATGGGAAACATTCAGTACTTC. This gives the protein CASRKMGNIQYF.

The CDR3 bases are TGTGCCAGCAGCCACGTCTTCCTGGCAGGGGCTGTGAACGAGCAGTACTTC. It specifies CASSHVFLAGAVNEQYF. This sequence joins TRBV14 and TRBJ2-7; D may be TRBD1 (6 bases). CDR3 length: 17 residues. Per the germline V gene, CDR1 is SGHDN and CDR2 is FVKESK. Trimming removed 3 bases from V and 5 bases from J, with 23 bases in between.